In this sample, the clone carrying this TCR beta chain turned up many times. Its target is unknown. The sample comes from a study of T cell repertoires in cytomegalovirus infection. The wider study: In public TCR beta signatures, there were indications of both CMV infection and matching HLA type. Overall study findings and caveats: Summed frequency of shared TCR beta families picked out CMV carriers who also had the relevant HLA. There were HLA-C-restricted CMV-specific TCR beta clonotypes dominating the ex vivo response.

This CDR3 comprises 14 residues. Trimming removed 10 bases from V and 3 bases from J, with 16 bases in between. Per germline, CDR1 MNHEY and CDR2 SVGEGT. MiXCR, run by TCRdb on the reads, gives a single entry per CDR3 protein. The data hold under 250,000 distinct CDR3 sequences, with 6.5% observed a single time. The clonotype comes from a human donor in good health (CMV status not recorded). Some clones in this sample may be carry-over from other donors' samples. J is TRBJ1-5 and V is TRBV6-2 or TRBV6-3; perhaps TRBD1 as D (6 bases). The sample was PBMCs. The CDR3 coding sequence is TGTGCCACCGTCAAACAGGGTAACAATCAGCCCCAGCATTTT. Encoded protein: CATVKQGNNQPQHF.